The text below deals with one T cell receptor (beta chain). What it binds is unknown. The table came from immunoSEQ multiplex PCR; TCRdb's copy has only in-frame clones and leaves some out. The sample records tens of thousands of clones, around 81% being singletons. The CDR3 sequence is 13 residues long. Germline-derived CDR1 and CDR2 are SNHLY and FYNNEI. The ends were cut back, 6 bases at V and 1 base at J, with 9 bases in the middle. The sample is drawn from a study of cytomegalovirus exposure and HLA in healthy donors. Study-wide results and limits: Investigators reported over 150 TCR beta chains as tied to cytomegalovirus. In vitro, three CMV-associated chains proved specific for CMV antigens.

The chain has TRBV2 and TRBJ1-1; TRBD1 is a possible D gene (5 bases). Material for sequencing was PBMCs. The sequence was obtained from a young man in good health and CMV-seronegative. This CDR3 reads CASRATGNTEAFF. The CDR3 coding sequence is TGTGCCAGCAGAGCTACAGGGAACACTGAAGCTTTCTTT. The full variable domain, in which reference TRBV2 and TRBJ1-1 provide the parts outside the CDR3, is EPEVTQTPSHQVTQMGQEVILRCVPISNHLYFYWYRQILGQKVEFLVSFYNNEISEKSEIFDDQFSVERPDGSNFTLKIRSTKLEDSAMYFCASRATGNTEAFFGQGTRLTVV.